This T cell receptor beta chain stems from a study of T-cell memory formation after mild COVID-19. This clonotype was observed many times. TCRdb fed the 5' RACE reads into MiXCR, producing one record per CDR3 protein. The sample lists around 500,000 distinct CDR3 sequences; around a sixth were seen once. The sample taken for sequencing was PBMCs or a T cell subset sorted from them (not recorded which). The sequence came from an adult woman who had mild COVID-19 (a few samples of this study predate the infection). Cell type and time point are not known.

CDR3 coding DNA: TGCGCCAGCAGCCAATTGGGACTAGCGGGGGGTCCTAGCTCCTACAATGAGCAGTTCTTC. Its translation is CASSQLGLAGGPSSYNEQFF. The chain has TRBV4-1 and TRBJ2-1, with TRBD2 matching 15 bases. With 2 bases clipped from V and 0 bases from J, the junction kept 8 bases outside the gene matches. The CDR3 runs 20 residues. CDR1 is MGHRA and CDR2 is YSYEKL in the germline V gene.